Following are 22 T cell receptor beta chains from one sample sequenced in a study of lymphopenia after photon versus proton radiotherapy. Produced via immunoSEQ multiplex PCR; TCRdb's table is partial and in-frame only. The sample records about 58,000 clones, about 81% being singletons. The sequences come from peripheral blood, collected from a patient treated with proton-based radiotherapy. The receptors were gathered from a man aged 60 to 75 with pancreatic cancer.

V is TRBV19 and J is TRBJ2-3; D is unclear. Between the trimmed V and J ends, which lost 3 bases and 4 bases, there was a span of 5 bases. The CDR3 is 12 residues long. Germline-derived CDR1 and CDR2 are LNHDA and SQIVND (reference sequence). For the CDR3, the DNA is TGTGCCAGTAGTATGGGTCCAGATACGCAGTATTTT. Its protein product is CASSMGPDTQYF.

This rearrangement joins TRBV28 to TRBJ2-7, with D unresolved. CDR1 and CDR2 from the germline V gene are MDHEN and SYDVKM. The CDR3 has 15 residues. V was pared by 1 base and J by 7 bases, with 17 bases between. The CDR3 coding sequence is TGTGCCAGCAGTTTATTTGGGGTAGGCTCGTGGGAGCAGTACTTC. Translation gives CASSLFGVGSWEQYF.

The rearrangement uses TRBV7-6 and TRBJ2-1, with 15 bases aligning to TRBD2. Germline V CDR1 and CDR2: SGHVS, FNYEAQ. V was pared by 5 bases and J by 1 base, with 9 bases of the junction left unmatched. This CDR3 contains 19 residues. CDR3 protein: CASSRLGLAGGGSYNEQFF. The CDR3 nucleotides are TGTGCCAGCAGCCGGCTGGGACTAGCGGGAGGAGGGTCCTACAATGAGCAGTTCTTC.

This sequence joins TRBV28 and TRBJ1-5, with D unresolved. The CDR3 sequence is 13 residues long. Trimming removed 3 bases at V and 6 bases at J, with 9 bases between. The germline V gene has CDR1 MDHEN and CDR2 SYDVKM. The CDR3 DNA sequence: TGTGCCAGCAGTTTGAAGGGAAGTCAGCCCCAGCATTTT. Encoded protein: CASSLKGSQPQHF.

This chain joins TRBV4-2 and TRBJ2-7, with 8 bases that match TRBD1. V gave up 1 base and J gave up 3 bases; unmatched junction bases: 8. Germline V gene data show CDR1 as LGHNA and CDR2 as YNFKEQ. The CDR3 has 16 amino acids. The CDR3 coding sequence is TGTGCCAGCAGCCAAGTCGCCGGGACAGGCTTCTACGAGCAGTACTTC. As protein: CASSQVAGTGFYEQYF.

The rearrangement links TRBV18 to TRBJ2-2, with a possible D match to TRBD2 (5 bases). The germline gives CDR1 KGHSH, CDR2 LQKENI. The length of the CDR3 is 14 residues. Deletions cut 1 base from V and 7 bases from J, with 10 bases between. In DNA, the CDR3 is TGTGCCAGCTCACCACAAGGACGGGACGGGGAGCTGTTTTTT. It yields the protein CASSPQGRDGELFF.

This chain joins TRBV7-8 and TRBJ1-1; no definite D call. The CDR3 has 16 residues. V lost 5 bases and J 1 base, leaving 17 bases between the germline ends. CDR1 and CDR2 from the germline V gene are SGHVS and FQNEAQ. CDR3 sequence: CASSPARVSPNTEAFF. CDR3 sequence (DNA): TGTGCCAGCAGCCCTGCTCGGGTTTCGCCGAACACTGAAGCTTTCTTT.

This sequence joins TRBV6-5 and TRBJ1-4; the D is unclear. This CDR3 contains 15 residues. Germline V CDR1 and CDR2: MNHEY, SVGAGI. V lost 5 bases to trimming and J lost 4 bases, with 14 bases between them. The CDR3 is CASSPHGRSNEKLFF. CDR3 in DNA: TGTGCCAGCAGTCCCCACGGGAGGAGTAATGAAAAACTGTTTTTT.

CDR3 amino acids: CASSFGQRNTEAFF. The CDR3 DNA is TGTGCCAGCAGTTTCGGACAGAGGAACACTGAAGCTTTCTTT. The chain combines TRBV7-9 with TRBJ1-1, with D perhaps TRBD1 (6 bases). The CDR3 length is 14 residues. Per the germline V gene, CDR1 is SEHNR and CDR2 is FQNEAQ (reference sequence). Trimming left V 6 bases short and J 1 base short, with 12 bases between.

This rearrangement joins TRBV5-6 to TRBJ2-5; D is ambiguous. Germline CDR1 reads SGHDT; CDR2 reads YYEEEE. Trimming took 6 bases from V and 2 from J, leaving 11 bases between them. The CDR3 runs to 13 residues. CDR3 in amino acids: CASTLRLQETQYF. Written as DNA, the CDR3 is TGTGCCAGCACCCTACGGCTGCAAGAGACCCAGTACTTC.

A few counts support this clone. The chain employs TRBV29-1 and TRBJ2-7, with 12 bases identical to TRBD2. CDR1 is SQVTM and CDR2 is ANQGSEA in the germline V gene. This CDR3 has 15 residues. The ends lost 4 bases at V and 3 bases at J; junction bases unmatched: 7. The CDR3 DNA is TGCAGCGTTGTCCCACCGACTAGCGGGAGCTACGAGCAGTACTTC. It is translated as CSVVPPTSGSYEQYF.

The V and J genes are TRBV9 and TRBJ2-5; D is ambiguous. Trimming left V 0 bases short and J 2 bases short, with 11 bases between. This CDR3 contains 15 residues. CDR1 and CDR2 from the germline V gene are SGDLS and YYNGEE. In DNA, the CDR3 is TGTGCCAGCAGCGTAGATACTGACCTACAAGAGACCCAGTACTTC. Translating it yields CASSVDTDLQETQYF.

The CDR3 nucleotides are TGTGCCAGCAGCTTAGCGCAGAGGGGGCACACTGAAGCTTTCTTT. It codes for CASSLAQRGHTEAFF. The rearrangement links TRBV7-9 to TRBJ1-1; TRBD1 matches at 7 bases. The V gene end was trimmed by 0 bases and the J gene end by 3 bases; junction bases not matched to a gene: 4. Germline V CDR1 and CDR2: SEHNR, FQNEAQ (reference sequence). The CDR3 contains 15 residues.

The V gene is TRBV4-2, the J gene TRBJ2-3, with a weak D call TRBD2 (6 bases). Germline assignment: CDR1 LGHNA and CDR2 YNFKEQ. CDR3 length equals 13 residues. V dropped 1 base and J dropped 6 bases, with 8 bases sitting between them. The CDR3 here is CASSQVGGDTQYF. CDR3 DNA: TGTGCCAGCAGCCAAGTCGGAGGGGATACGCAGTATTTT.

This chain links TRBV25-1 with TRBJ1-1, with D perhaps matching TRBD1 (6 bases). CDR3 length equals 16 residues. V lost 1 base and J lost 3, with 15 bases in between. CDR1 and CDR2 from the germline V gene are MGHDK and SYGVNS. The CDR3 nucleotides read TGTGCCAGCAGTGAATCCCGCCGGGGGGCCCACACTGAAGCTTTCTTT. Its translation: CASSESRRGAHTEAFF.

The chain combines TRBV7-8 with TRBJ2-1; 7 nucleotides match TRBD2. This CDR3 spans 16 amino acids. Germline lookup yields CDR1 SGHVS and CDR2 FQNEAQ. Trimming at V came to 5 bases and at J to 3 bases, leaving 10 bases not matched to a gene. As DNA, the CDR3 is TGTGCCAGCAGCCCGGTCGGGCGGGAGATCTACAATGAGCAGTTCTTC. Translating it yields CASSPVGREIYNEQFF.

The chain recombines TRBV2 with TRBJ2-5; the D is unclear. CDR3 length equals 12 residues. Germline V gene sequence: CDR1 SNHLY, CDR2 FYNNEI. V lost 2 bases, J lost 4 bases, and 5 bases lay in between. The CDR3 loop reads CASSEFRETQYF. The CDR3 DNA reads TGTGCCAGCAGTGAATTTAGAGAGACCCAGTACTTC.

The chain employs TRBV9 and TRBJ2-2; no clear D. The V gene lost 2 bases and the J gene lost 2 bases, with 16 bases spanning the gap. This CDR3 spans 17 amino acids. The germline V gene encodes CDR1 SGDLS and CDR2 YYNGEE. The CDR3 nucleotides are TGTGCCAGCAGCGTGCTTGTAGGAACCCTAAACACCGGGGAGCTGTTTTTT. Residues: CASSVLVGTLNTGELFF.

This rearrangement joins TRBV27 to TRBJ2-3; maybe TRBD1 (6 bases). The germline V gene encodes CDR1 MNHEY and CDR2 SMNVEV (reference sequence). V was cut by 2 bases and J by 6 bases, with 12 bases left in between. CDR3 length: 14 amino acids. The CDR3 bases are TGTGCCAGCAGTTTAGACAGGTGGGGGGATACGCAGTATTTT. Its translation is CASSLDRWGDTQYF.

CDR3 sequence (DNA): TGTGCCAGCAGCGCCCTCAGGGTCGACTTAACAGGCAGGCACTACGAGCAGTACTTC. Translation gives CASSALRVDLTGRHYEQYF. V gene TRBV7-2 combines with J gene TRBJ2-7; a possible D gene is TRBD1 (5 bases). Germline CDR1 and CDR2: SGHTA and FQGNSA. V was shortened by 5 bases and J by 3 bases, with 29 bases between the two germline ends. The CDR3 is 19 amino acids.

This chain links TRBV7-3 with TRBJ1-1; D is undetermined. Germline V gene sequence: CDR1 SGHTA, CDR2 FQGTGA. Trimming cost V 3 bases and J 6 bases, with 8 bases left between them. The CDR3 has 12 residues. In nucleotides, the CDR3 is TGTGCCAGCAGCTTCCCTCAGGCTGAAGCTTTCTTT. This codes for CASSFPQAEAFF.

The chain combines TRBV5-1 with TRBJ2-3; D gene unclear. V was clipped by 2 bases and J by 2 bases, with 9 bases between them. Germline CDR1 is SGHRS and CDR2 is YFSETQ. There are 14 residues in the CDR3. The CDR3 region is CASSLGRYTDTQYF. CDR3 nucleotides: TGCGCCAGCAGCTTAGGCCGGTACACAGATACGCAGTATTTT.